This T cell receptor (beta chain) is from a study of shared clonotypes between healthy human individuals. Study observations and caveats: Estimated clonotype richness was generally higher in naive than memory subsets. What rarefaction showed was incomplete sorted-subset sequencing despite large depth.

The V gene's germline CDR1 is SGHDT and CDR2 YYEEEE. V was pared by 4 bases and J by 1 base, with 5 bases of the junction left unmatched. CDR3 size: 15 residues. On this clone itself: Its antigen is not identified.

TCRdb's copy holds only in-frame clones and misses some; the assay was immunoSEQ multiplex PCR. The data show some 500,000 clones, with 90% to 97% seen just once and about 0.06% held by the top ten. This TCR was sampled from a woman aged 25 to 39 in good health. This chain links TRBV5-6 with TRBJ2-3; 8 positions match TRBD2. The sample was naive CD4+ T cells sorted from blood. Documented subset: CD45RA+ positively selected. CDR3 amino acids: CASSTGLGGTDTQYF. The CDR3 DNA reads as TGTGCCAGCAGCACGGGACTAGGGGGCACAGATACGCAGTATTTT. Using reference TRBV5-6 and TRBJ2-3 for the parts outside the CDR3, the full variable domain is DAGVTQSPTHLIKTRGQQVTLRCSPKSGHDTVSWYQQALGQGPQFIFQYYEEEERQRGNFPDRFSGHQFPNYSSELNVNALLLGDSALYLCASSTGLGGTDTQYFGPGTRLTVL.